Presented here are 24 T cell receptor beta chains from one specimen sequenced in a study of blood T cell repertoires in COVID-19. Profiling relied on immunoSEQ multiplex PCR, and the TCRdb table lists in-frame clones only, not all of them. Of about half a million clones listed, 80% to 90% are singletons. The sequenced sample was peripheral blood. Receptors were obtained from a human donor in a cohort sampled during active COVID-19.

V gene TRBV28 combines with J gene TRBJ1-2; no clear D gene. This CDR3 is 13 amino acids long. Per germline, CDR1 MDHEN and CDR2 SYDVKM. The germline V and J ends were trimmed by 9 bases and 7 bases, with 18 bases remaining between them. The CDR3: CASLREGVIGYTF. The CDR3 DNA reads TGTGCCAGTTTGAGGGAGGGTGTGATTGGCTACACCTTC.

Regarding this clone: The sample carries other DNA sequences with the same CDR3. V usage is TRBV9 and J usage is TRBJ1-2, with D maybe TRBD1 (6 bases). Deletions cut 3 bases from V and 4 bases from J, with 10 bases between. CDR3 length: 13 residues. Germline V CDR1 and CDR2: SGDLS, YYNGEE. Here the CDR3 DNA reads TGTGCCAGCAGCGCAGGGGAAGGCTATGGCTACACCTTC. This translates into CASSAGEGYGYTF.

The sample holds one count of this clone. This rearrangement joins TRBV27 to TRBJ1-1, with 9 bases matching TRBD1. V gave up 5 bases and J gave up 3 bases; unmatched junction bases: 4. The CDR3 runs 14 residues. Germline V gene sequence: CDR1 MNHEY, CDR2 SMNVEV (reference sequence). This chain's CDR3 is CASSPWTGDTEAFF. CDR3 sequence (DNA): TGTGCCAGCAGTCCCTGGACAGGGGACACTGAAGCTTTCTTT.

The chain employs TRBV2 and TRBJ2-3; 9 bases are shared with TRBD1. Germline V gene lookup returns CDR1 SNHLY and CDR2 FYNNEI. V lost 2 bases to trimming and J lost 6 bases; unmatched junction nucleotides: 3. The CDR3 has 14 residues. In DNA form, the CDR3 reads TGTGCCAGCAGTGAAAACAGGGGGCGTGATACGCAGTATTTT. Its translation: CASSENRGRDTQYF.

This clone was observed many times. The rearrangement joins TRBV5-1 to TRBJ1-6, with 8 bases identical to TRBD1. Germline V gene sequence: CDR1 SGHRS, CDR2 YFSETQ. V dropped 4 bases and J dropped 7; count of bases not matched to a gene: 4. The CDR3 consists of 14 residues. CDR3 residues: CASSATGDNSPLHF. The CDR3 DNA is TGCGCCAGCAGCGCGACAGGGGACAATTCACCCCTCCACTTT.

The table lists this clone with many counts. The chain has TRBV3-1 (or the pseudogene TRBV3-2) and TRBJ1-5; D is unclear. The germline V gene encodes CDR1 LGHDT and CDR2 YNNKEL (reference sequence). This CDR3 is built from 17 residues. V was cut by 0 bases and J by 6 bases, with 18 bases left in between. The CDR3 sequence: CASSQEYGWNRGQPQHF. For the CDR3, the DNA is TGTGCCAGCAGCCAAGAATACGGGTGGAACCGGGGTCAGCCCCAGCATTTT.

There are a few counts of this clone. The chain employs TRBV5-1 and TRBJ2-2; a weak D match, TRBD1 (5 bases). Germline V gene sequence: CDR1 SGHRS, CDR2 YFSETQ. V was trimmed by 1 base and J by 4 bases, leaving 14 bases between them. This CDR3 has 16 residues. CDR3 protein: CASSLFQGPSTGELFF. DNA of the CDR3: TGCGCCAGCAGCTTGTTCCAGGGTCCGAGCACCGGGGAGCTGTTTTTT. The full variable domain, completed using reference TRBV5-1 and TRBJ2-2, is KAGVTQTPRYLIKTRGQQVTLSCSPISGHRSVSWYQQTPGQGLQFLFEYFSETQRNKGNFPGRFSGRQFSNSRSEMNVSTLELGDSALYLCASSLFQGPSTGELFFGEGSRLTVL.

The DNA of the CDR3 is TGTGCCAGCTCCCTCGTTGAACTCAATGAGCAGTTCTTC. Amino acids: CASSLVELNEQFF. The rearrangement links TRBV18 to TRBJ2-1; the D is unclear. V was trimmed by 6 bases and J by 6 bases, leaving 12 bases between them. This CDR3 spans 13 amino acids. Germline V gives CDR1 KGHSH, CDR2 LQKENI. Combining the CDR3 with reference TRBV18 and TRBJ2-1 gives the whole variable domain NAGVMQNPRHLVRRRGQEARLRCSPMKGHSHVYWYRQLPEEGLKFMVYLQKENIIDESGMPKERFSAEFPKEGPSILRIQQVVRGDSAAYFCASSLVELNEQFFGPGTRLTVL.

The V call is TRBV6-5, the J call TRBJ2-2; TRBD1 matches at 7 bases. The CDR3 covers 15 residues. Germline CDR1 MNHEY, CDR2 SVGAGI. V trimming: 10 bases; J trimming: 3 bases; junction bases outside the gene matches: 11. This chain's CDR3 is CATNRGLGHTGELFF. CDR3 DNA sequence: TGTGCCACTAACAGGGGTCTTGGGCACACCGGGGAGCTGTTTTTT.

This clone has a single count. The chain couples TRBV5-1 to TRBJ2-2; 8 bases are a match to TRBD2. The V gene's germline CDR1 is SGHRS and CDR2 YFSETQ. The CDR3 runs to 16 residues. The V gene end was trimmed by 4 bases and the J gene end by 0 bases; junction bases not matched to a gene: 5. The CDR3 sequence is CASSPPGGTNTGELFF. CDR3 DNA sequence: TGCGCCAGCAGCCCACCGGGGGGGACGAACACCGGGGAGCTGTTTTTT.

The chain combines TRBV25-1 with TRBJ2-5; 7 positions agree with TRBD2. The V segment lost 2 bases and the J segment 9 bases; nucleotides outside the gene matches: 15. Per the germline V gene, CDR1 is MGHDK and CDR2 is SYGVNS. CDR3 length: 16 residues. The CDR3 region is CASSEPAGDSKRPQYF. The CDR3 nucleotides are TGTGCCAGCAGTGAACCGGCGGGAGATTCCAAGAGACCCCAGTACTTC. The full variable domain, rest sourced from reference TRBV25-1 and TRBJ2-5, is EADIYQTPRYLVIGTGKKITLECSQTMGHDKMYWYQQDPGMELHLIHYSYGVNSTEKGDLSSESTVSRIRTEHFPLTLESARPSHTSQYLCASSEPAGDSKRPQYFGPGTRLLVL.

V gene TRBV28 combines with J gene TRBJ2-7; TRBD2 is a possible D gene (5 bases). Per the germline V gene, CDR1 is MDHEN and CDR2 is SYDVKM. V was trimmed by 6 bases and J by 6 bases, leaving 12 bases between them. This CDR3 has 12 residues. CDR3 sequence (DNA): TGTGCCAGCAGCGAGAGGGCTAGCGAGCAGTACTTC. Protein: CASSERASEQYF.

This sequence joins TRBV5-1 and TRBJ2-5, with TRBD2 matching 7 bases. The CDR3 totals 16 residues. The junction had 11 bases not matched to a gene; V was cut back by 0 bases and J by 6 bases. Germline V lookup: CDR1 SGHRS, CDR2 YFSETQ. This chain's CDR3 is CASSLVGLDLAKTQYF. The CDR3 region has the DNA TGCGCCAGCAGCTTGGTTGGACTAGACTTAGCAAAGACCCAGTACTTC.

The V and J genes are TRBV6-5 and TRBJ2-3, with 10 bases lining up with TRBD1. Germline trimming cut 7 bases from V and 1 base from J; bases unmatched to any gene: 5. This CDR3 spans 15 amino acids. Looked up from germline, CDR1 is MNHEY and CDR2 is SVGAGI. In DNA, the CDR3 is TGTGCCAGCATTCCCGGGACAGGGGGCACAGATACGCAGTATTTT. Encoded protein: CASIPGTGGTDTQYF.

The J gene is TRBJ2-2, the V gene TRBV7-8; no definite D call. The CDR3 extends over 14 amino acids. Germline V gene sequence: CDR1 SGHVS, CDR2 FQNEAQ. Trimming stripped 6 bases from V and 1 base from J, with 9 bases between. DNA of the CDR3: TGTGCCAGCAGACTAAGGCAGAACACCGGGGAGCTGTTTTTT. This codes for CASRLRQNTGELFF.

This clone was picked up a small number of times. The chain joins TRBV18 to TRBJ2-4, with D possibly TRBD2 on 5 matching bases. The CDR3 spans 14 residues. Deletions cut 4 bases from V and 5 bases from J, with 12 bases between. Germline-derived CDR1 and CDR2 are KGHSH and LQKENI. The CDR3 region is CASSLSQEENIQYF. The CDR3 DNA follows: TGTGCCAGCTCACTATCCCAGGAGGAAAACATTCAGTACTTC.

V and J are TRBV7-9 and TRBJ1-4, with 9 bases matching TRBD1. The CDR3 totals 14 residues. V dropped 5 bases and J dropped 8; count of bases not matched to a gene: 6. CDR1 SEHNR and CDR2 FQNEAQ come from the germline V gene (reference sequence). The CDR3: CASSTRTGEEKLFF. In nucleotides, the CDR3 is TGTGCCAGCAGCACAAGGACAGGGGAAGAAAAACTGTTTTTT.

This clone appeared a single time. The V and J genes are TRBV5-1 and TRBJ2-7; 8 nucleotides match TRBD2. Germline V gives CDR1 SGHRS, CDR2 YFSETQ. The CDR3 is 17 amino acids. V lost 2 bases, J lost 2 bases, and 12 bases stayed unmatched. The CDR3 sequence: CASSLHWGGRTTYEQYF. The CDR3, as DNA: TGCGCCAGCAGCTTACATTGGGGCGGGAGGACCACCTACGAGCAGTACTTC.

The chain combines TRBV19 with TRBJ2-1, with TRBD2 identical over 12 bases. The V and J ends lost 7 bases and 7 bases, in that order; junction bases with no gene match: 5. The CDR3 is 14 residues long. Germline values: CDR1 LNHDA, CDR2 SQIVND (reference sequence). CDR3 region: CASTVLAGGNEQFF. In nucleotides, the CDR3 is TGTGCCAGTACGGTTCTAGCGGGAGGGAATGAGCAGTTCTTC.

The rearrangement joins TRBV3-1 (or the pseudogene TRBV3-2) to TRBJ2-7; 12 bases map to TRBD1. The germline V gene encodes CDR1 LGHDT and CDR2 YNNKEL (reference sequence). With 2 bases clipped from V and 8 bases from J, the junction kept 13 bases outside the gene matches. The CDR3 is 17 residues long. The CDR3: CASSQRSGIGTGGQQYF. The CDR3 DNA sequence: TGTGCCAGCAGCCAAAGATCTGGGATCGGGACAGGGGGCCAGCAGTACTTC.

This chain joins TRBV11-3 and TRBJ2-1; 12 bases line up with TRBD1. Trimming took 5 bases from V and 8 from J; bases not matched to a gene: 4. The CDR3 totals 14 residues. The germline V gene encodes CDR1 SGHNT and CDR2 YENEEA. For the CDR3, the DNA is TGTGCCAGCAGCCAGGGACAGGGGGCCTATGAGCAGTTCTTC. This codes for CASSQGQGAYEQFF.

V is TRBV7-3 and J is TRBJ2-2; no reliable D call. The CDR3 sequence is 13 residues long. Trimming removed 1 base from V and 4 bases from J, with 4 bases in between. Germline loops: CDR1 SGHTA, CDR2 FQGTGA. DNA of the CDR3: TGTGCCAGCAGCTTAAGACTCACCGGGGAGCTGTTTTTT. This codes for CASSLRLTGELFF.

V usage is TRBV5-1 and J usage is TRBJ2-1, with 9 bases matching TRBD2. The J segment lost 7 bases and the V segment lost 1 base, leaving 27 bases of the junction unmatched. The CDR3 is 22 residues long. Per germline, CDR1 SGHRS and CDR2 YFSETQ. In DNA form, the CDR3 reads TGCGCCAGCAGCTTGCCCCAGCCCAACGAGCGGGAGGCCCAGACCAGACGGAATGAGCAGTTCTTC. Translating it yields CASSLPQPNEREAQTRRNEQFF.

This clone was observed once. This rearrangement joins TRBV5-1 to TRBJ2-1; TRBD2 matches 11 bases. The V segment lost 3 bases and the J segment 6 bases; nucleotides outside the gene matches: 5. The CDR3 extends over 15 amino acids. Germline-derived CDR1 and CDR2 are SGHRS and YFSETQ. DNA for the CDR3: TGCGCCAGCAGCTACCTAGCGGGAGGTTCCAATGAGCAGTTCTTC. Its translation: CASSYLAGGSNEQFF.